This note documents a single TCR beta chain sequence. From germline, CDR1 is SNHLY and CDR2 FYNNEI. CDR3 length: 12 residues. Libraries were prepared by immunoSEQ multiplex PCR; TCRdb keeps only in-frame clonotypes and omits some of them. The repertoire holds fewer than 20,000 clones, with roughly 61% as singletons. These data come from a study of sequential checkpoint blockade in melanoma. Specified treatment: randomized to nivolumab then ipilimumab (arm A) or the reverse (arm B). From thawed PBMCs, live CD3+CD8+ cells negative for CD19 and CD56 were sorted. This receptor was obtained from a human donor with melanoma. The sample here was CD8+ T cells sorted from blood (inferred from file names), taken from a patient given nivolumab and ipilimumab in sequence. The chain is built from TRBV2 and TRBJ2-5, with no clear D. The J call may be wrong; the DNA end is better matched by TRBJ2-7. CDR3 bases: TGTGCCAGCAGTGTCTCAGACTACGAGCAGTACTTC. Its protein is CASSVSDYEQYF.